These T cell receptor beta chains were read from a single sample in a study of blood T cell repertoires in COVID-19. This table comes from immunoSEQ multiplex PCR, and its TCRdb copy is limited to in-frame clones, with some not included. This sample has 250,000 to 300,000 clones; 86% occur once, and the top ten carry about an eighth. Sequencing was done on a sample of peripheral blood. The receptor set was obtained from a woman aged 70-85 years with COVID-19, enrolled during active disease. Each CDR3 is given with its conserved first and last residue. Each record gives: V gene, D gene, J gene, clone size, CDR3 DNA, CDR3 protein. A D gene is named only where the DNA matches it firmly. Clone size is shown for a subset of rows, as once, few, many or a class of expanded clone.

v_call: TRBV11-3; d_call: .; j_call: TRBJ2-1; clone_size: .; cdr3_nt: TGTGCCAGCAGCTTAGCTCGGGGAAATGAGCAGTTCTTC; cdr3_aa: CASSLARGNEQFF
v_call: TRBV5-1; d_call: .; j_call: TRBJ1-1; clone_size: many; cdr3_nt: TGCGCCAGCAGCTTGACCCCAGACAGATTGAACACTGAAGCTTTCTTT; cdr3_aa: CASSLTPDRLNTEAFF
v_call: TRBV7-2; d_call: .; j_call: TRBJ2-5; clone_size: .; cdr3_nt: TGTGCCAGCAGCTTCCACAGGGAGGAGACCCAGTACTTC; cdr3_aa: CASSFHREETQYF
v_call: TRBV24-1; d_call: .; j_call: TRBJ1-3; clone_size: .; cdr3_nt: TGTGCCACCAGTGATCTTGAGTACTCTGGAAACACCATATATTTT; cdr3_aa: CATSDLEYSGNTIYF
v_call: TRBV5-1; d_call: .; j_call: TRBJ1-2; clone_size: .; cdr3_nt: TGCGCCAGCAGCTCGGAGGACTCAGCGATGGGGGGCTATGGCTACACCTTC; cdr3_aa: CASSSEDSAMGGYGYTF
v_call: TRBV4-1; d_call: .; j_call: TRBJ2-1; clone_size: .; cdr3_nt: TGCGCCAGCAGCCATACTTCCCCCTCCTACAATGAGCAGTTCTTC; cdr3_aa: CASSHTSPSYNEQFF
v_call: TRBV5-6; d_call: TRBD2; j_call: TRBJ2-7; clone_size: .; cdr3_nt: TGTGCCAGCAGCTTCGGGACTAGCGGGGGCTACGAGCAGTACTTC; cdr3_aa: CASSFGTSGGYEQYF
v_call: TRBV18; d_call: .; j_call: TRBJ1-1; clone_size: .; cdr3_nt: TGTGCCAGCTCACCTCAGGGTAGTGGTACTGAAGCTTTCTTT; cdr3_aa: CASSPQGSGTEAFF
v_call: TRBV6-6; d_call: .; j_call: TRBJ1-4; clone_size: .; cdr3_nt: TGTGCCAGCAGTTACGGAGGCGGAACTAATGAAAAACTGTTTTTT; cdr3_aa: CASSYGGGTNEKLFF
v_call: TRBV19; d_call: TRBD1; j_call: TRBJ2-1; clone_size: .; cdr3_nt: TGTGCCAGTCGGGACAGGGTAAGAGGGTCCTACAATGAGCAGTTCTTC; cdr3_aa: CASRDRVRGSYNEQFF
v_call: TRBV19; d_call: TRBD1; j_call: TRBJ2-1; clone_size: once; cdr3_nt: TGTGCCAGTAGTCCTATCGACAGGGACAATGAGCAGTTCTTC; cdr3_aa: CASSPIDRDNEQFF
v_call: TRBV10-1; d_call: .; j_call: TRBJ1-1; clone_size: .; cdr3_nt: TGCGCCAGCAGTGCCACCCGGGGATCCACTGAAGCTTTCTTT; cdr3_aa: CASSATRGSTEAFF
v_call: TRBV20-1; d_call: TRBD2; j_call: TRBJ2-2; clone_size: .; cdr3_nt: TGCAGTGCCAGTAGGACTAGCGGAACCGGGGAGCTGTTTTTT; cdr3_aa: CSASRTSGTGELFF
v_call: TRBV5-1; d_call: .; j_call: TRBJ2-3; clone_size: .; cdr3_nt: TGCGCCAGCAGCTTGGCCGGGGGGCCATCGGATACGCAGTATTTT; cdr3_aa: CASSLAGGPSDTQYF
v_call: TRBV7-8; d_call: .; j_call: TRBJ2-1; clone_size: .; cdr3_nt: TGTGCCAGCAGCTTAAGAGGGGGAATGAGGTCGAATGAGCAGTTCTTC; cdr3_aa: CASSLRGGMRSNEQFF
v_call: TRBV27; d_call: TRBD1; j_call: TRBJ1-6; clone_size: .; cdr3_nt: TGTGCCAGCAGTTTGCGGGGGAGGACAGGGGGATATAATTCACCCCTCCACTTT; cdr3_aa: CASSLRGRTGGYNSPLHF
v_call: TRBV7-9; d_call: .; j_call: TRBJ1-4; clone_size: .; cdr3_nt: TGTGCCAGCAGCTTAATGAGGACAGCAACTAATGAAAAACTGTTTTTT; cdr3_aa: CASSLMRTATNEKLFF
v_call: TRBV12-3/TRBV12-4; d_call: .; j_call: TRBJ2-3; clone_size: .; cdr3_nt: TGTGCCAGCAGTCAGGGCCGGACAGATACGCAGTATTTT; cdr3_aa: CASSQGRTDTQYF
v_call: TRBV12-3/TRBV12-4; d_call: .; j_call: TRBJ1-2; clone_size: .; cdr3_nt: TGTGCCAGCAGTACCCCTAACCAGGGTGGCTACACCTTC; cdr3_aa: CASSTPNQGGYTF
v_call: TRBV29-1; d_call: TRBD2; j_call: TRBJ2-3; clone_size: .; cdr3_nt: TGCAGCGTGAAGCGGGGGAACACAGATACGCAGTATTTT; cdr3_aa: CSVKRGNTDTQYF
v_call: TRBV9; d_call: TRBD2; j_call: TRBJ2-3; clone_size: .; cdr3_nt: TGTGCCAGCAGCGGGGCGGGACTAGCGGGGGGGCCCAATACGCAGTATTTT; cdr3_aa: CASSGAGLAGGPNTQYF
v_call: TRBV28; d_call: .; j_call: TRBJ1-1; clone_size: .; cdr3_nt: TGTGCCAGCACATCCGGGGGTTTAAACACTGAAGCTTTCTTT; cdr3_aa: CASTSGGLNTEAFF
v_call: TRBV7-2; d_call: TRBD2; j_call: TRBJ2-2; clone_size: .; cdr3_nt: TGTGCCAGCAGCTTAGCCCTAGCGGGGGGGCCCGGGGAGCTGTTTTTT; cdr3_aa: CASSLALAGGPGELFF
v_call: TRBV7-9; d_call: TRBD1; j_call: TRBJ1-5; clone_size: .; cdr3_nt: TGTGCCAGCACCCCTACAGGGGGTGGCAATCAGCCCCAGCATTTT; cdr3_aa: CASTPTGGGNQPQHF
v_call: TRBV24-1; d_call: TRBD2; j_call: TRBJ2-3; clone_size: .; cdr3_nt: TGTGCCACCAGTGATTTGATGTCAGCGGGGAGCACAGATACGCAGTATTTT; cdr3_aa: CATSDLMSAGSTDTQYF
v_call: TRBV13; d_call: TRBD2; j_call: TRBJ2-3; clone_size: few; cdr3_nt: TGTGCCAGCAGCCTCGGGACTAGCGGGGGGGGACGCACAGATACGCAGTATTTT; cdr3_aa: CASSLGTSGGGRTDTQYF
v_call: TRBV5-4; d_call: TRBD2; j_call: TRBJ2-3; clone_size: .; cdr3_nt: TGTGCCAGCAGCTTGACTAGCGGGGGGGCATGGGATACGCAGTATTTT; cdr3_aa: CASSLTSGGAWDTQYF
v_call: TRBV5-1; d_call: .; j_call: TRBJ2-7; clone_size: .; cdr3_nt: TGCGCCAGCAGCTTGGTTAGCCCGCCAGTCTCCTACGAGCAGTACTTC; cdr3_aa: CASSLVSPPVSYEQYF
v_call: TRBV18; d_call: .; j_call: TRBJ1-1; clone_size: .; cdr3_nt: TGTGCCAGCTCACCAGGCGCTCAGGGTATCGCTTTCTTT; cdr3_aa: CASSPGAQGIAFF
v_call: TRBV6-5; d_call: TRBD1; j_call: TRBJ1-2; clone_size: few; cdr3_nt: TGTGCCAGCAGTTACGAGGACAGGGGGACCTACACCTTC; cdr3_aa: CASSYEDRGTYTF
v_call: TRBV2; d_call: .; j_call: TRBJ2-7; clone_size: once; cdr3_nt: TGTGCCAGCGTCGCGCAGGGCTCCTACGAGCAGTACTTC; cdr3_aa: CASVAQGSYEQYF
v_call: TRBV5-1; d_call: .; j_call: TRBJ2-2; clone_size: .; cdr3_nt: TGCGCCAGCAGCCCTGGACAGCCTAACACCGGGGAGCTGTTTTTT; cdr3_aa: CASSPGQPNTGELFF
v_call: TRBV30; d_call: TRBD1; j_call: TRBJ2-7; clone_size: once; cdr3_nt: TGTGCCTGGGCACGTGGACAGGGGAACGAGCAGTACTTC; cdr3_aa: CAWARGQGNEQYF
v_call: TRBV7-2; d_call: .; j_call: TRBJ2-1; clone_size: .; cdr3_nt: TGTGCCAGCAGCTTGCGGGGAAGCTCCTACAATGAGCAGTTCTTC; cdr3_aa: CASSLRGSSYNEQFF
v_call: TRBV12-3/TRBV12-4; d_call: TRBD1; j_call: TRBJ1-2; clone_size: .; cdr3_nt: TGTGCCAGCAGTCCCGGGACAGTTTATGGCTACACCTTC; cdr3_aa: CASSPGTVYGYTF
v_call: TRBV9; d_call: TRBD2; j_call: TRBJ2-2; clone_size: .; cdr3_nt: TGTGCCAGCAGCCCGCAGTCCAGCGGGGGGGCTATCGGGGAGCTGTTTTTT; cdr3_aa: CASSPQSSGGAIGELFF
v_call: TRBV2; d_call: TRBD1; j_call: TRBJ2-7; clone_size: .; cdr3_nt: TGTGCCAGCAGTGGCCTGACAGGGCCTTTTTCCTACGAGCAGTACTTC; cdr3_aa: CASSGLTGPFSYEQYF
v_call: TRBV6-1; d_call: TRBD1; j_call: TRBJ2-7; clone_size: once; cdr3_nt: TGTGCCAGCAGTGAAGCTTCACAGGGGGGCTACGAGCAGTACTTC; cdr3_aa: CASSEASQGGYEQYF
v_call: TRBV5-5; d_call: .; j_call: TRBJ2-7; clone_size: few; cdr3_nt: TGTGCCAGCAGCGAGAGGCTTGGCCCAGCCGGCCACGAGCAGTACTTC; cdr3_aa: CASSERLGPAGHEQYF
v_call: TRBV10-3; d_call: TRBD1; j_call: TRBJ1-4; clone_size: .; cdr3_nt: TGTGCCATCAGTAGCTCGGACAGGGGAGAGGATGAAAAACTGTTTTTT; cdr3_aa: CAISSSDRGEDEKLFF
v_call: TRBV5-1; d_call: TRBD2; j_call: TRBJ2-7; clone_size: .; cdr3_nt: TGCGCCAGCAGCTTGGCGGGCCCCGGGGGGTCCTACGAGCAGTACTTC; cdr3_aa: CASSLAGPGGSYEQYF
v_call: TRBV28; d_call: .; j_call: TRBJ1-2; clone_size: once; cdr3_nt: TGTGCCAGCAGTTCTGACAGGTCCTACTATGGCTACACCTTC; cdr3_aa: CASSSDRSYYGYTF
v_call: TRBV19; d_call: .; j_call: TRBJ2-7; clone_size: .; cdr3_nt: TGTGCCAGTACAGAGGGGGGGGCCTCCTACGAGCAGTACTTC; cdr3_aa: CASTEGGASYEQYF
v_call: TRBV6-2/TRBV6-3; d_call: .; j_call: TRBJ2-3; clone_size: .; cdr3_nt: TGTGCCAGCAGCCGAGGGGGGGGAGATACAGATACGCAGTATTTT; cdr3_aa: CASSRGGGDTDTQYF
v_call: TRBV18; d_call: .; j_call: TRBJ2-5; clone_size: .; cdr3_nt: TGTGCCAGCTCACCGGGGGCAGAAAAAAAAGAGACCCAGTACTTC; cdr3_aa: CASSPGAEKKETQYF
v_call: TRBV4-1; d_call: TRBD2; j_call: TRBJ2-7; clone_size: .; cdr3_nt: TGCGCCAGCAGCCAGGGGGGAGGGGTAGAGACGCGAGAGCAGTACTTC; cdr3_aa: CASSQGGGVETREQYF
v_call: TRBV2; d_call: .; j_call: TRBJ2-1; clone_size: .; cdr3_nt: TGTGCCAGCACTGGGCAGGGGTTCTACAATGAGCAGTTCTTC; cdr3_aa: CASTGQGFYNEQFF
v_call: TRBV5-6; d_call: .; j_call: TRBJ1-2; clone_size: .; cdr3_nt: TGTGCCAGCAGCTTGGGTGACACTAACTATGGCTACACCTTC; cdr3_aa: CASSLGDTNYGYTF
v_call: TRBV6-5; d_call: .; j_call: TRBJ1-1; clone_size: .; cdr3_nt: TGTGCCAGCTCGAATCTCAGGGTGAACACTGAAGCTTTCTTT; cdr3_aa: CASSNLRVNTEAFF
v_call: TRBV2; d_call: .; j_call: TRBJ1-2; clone_size: few; cdr3_nt: TGTGCCAGCAGGGCCGGCGGGGGTAACTATGGCTACACCTTC; cdr3_aa: CASRAGGGNYGYTF
v_call: TRBV5-1; d_call: .; j_call: TRBJ2-7; clone_size: once; cdr3_nt: TGCGCCAGCAGCTTGGAGTCGAGCTCCTACGAGCAGTACTTC; cdr3_aa: CASSLESSSYEQYF
v_call: TRBV2; d_call: .; j_call: TRBJ2-5; clone_size: .; cdr3_nt: TGTGCCAGCAGTCACGACGGGCAAGAGACCCAGTACTTC; cdr3_aa: CASSHDGQETQYF
v_call: TRBV7-9; d_call: TRBD1; j_call: TRBJ2-7; clone_size: .; cdr3_nt: TGTGCCAGCAGCTTTCGACAGGGCACCATGAACGAGCAGTACTTC; cdr3_aa: CASSFRQGTMNEQYF
v_call: TRBV28; d_call: TRBD1; j_call: TRBJ1-1; clone_size: .; cdr3_nt: TGTGCCAGCAGAAGAGCGACAGGGGCAGGCACTGAAGCTTTCTTT; cdr3_aa: CASRRATGAGTEAFF